One sample yielded the 7 T cell receptor beta chains listed below, sequenced in a study of T cell repertoires in cytomegalovirus infection. MiXCR, run by TCRdb on the reads, gives a single entry per CDR3 protein. The sample includes almost 500,000 distinct CDR3 sequences, around 11% of them seen just once. Sequenced sample: PBMCs. The receptors derive from a human donor in good health (CMV status not recorded). Some clones in this sample may be carry-over from other donors' samples.

This clonotype has a count of ten or more. The J gene is TRBJ2-5, the V gene TRBV7-2; D remains ambiguous. The CDR3 contains 13 residues. V was pared by 1 base and J by 5 bases, with 8 bases between. CDR1 is SGHTA, CDR2 FQGNSA, per germline. The CDR3 nucleotides are TGTGCCAGCAGCTTAGGCCTACTGGAGACCCAGTACTTC. Protein product: CASSLGLLETQYF.

This clonotype was counted a few times. The chain has TRBV5-6 and TRBJ1-6; D is uncertain. Germline assignment: CDR1 SGHDT and CDR2 YYEEEE. Deletions cut 4 bases from V and 0 bases from J, with 11 bases between. The CDR3 sequence is 16 residues long. As DNA, the CDR3 is TGTGCCAGCAGCCCGGACGGGAGCTCCTATAATTCACCCCTCCACTTT. Encoded protein: CASSPDGSSYNSPLHF.

The V call is TRBV20-1, the J call TRBJ1-1; D may be TRBD1 (6 bases). Deletions cut 4 bases from V and 6 bases from J, with 15 bases between. The CDR3 runs 13 residues. Germline V gene lookup returns CDR1 DFQATT and CDR2 SNEGSKA (reference sequence). CDR3: CSANRDTASEAFF. For the CDR3, the DNA is TGCAGTGCTAACCGGGACACAGCCTCTGAAGCTTTCTTT.

The chain combines TRBV12-3 or TRBV12-4 with TRBJ1-1; tentative D call: TRBD1 (5 bases). The V end was cut by 7 bases, the J end by 0 bases, with 15 bases between. The CDR3 is made up of 15 amino acids. CDR3 sequence: CASTRLGDLNTEAFF. CDR3 DNA: TGTGCCAGCACCCGACTTGGGGACTTGAACACTGAAGCTTTCTTT.

The chain has TRBV28 and TRBJ1-1; perhaps TRBD1 as D (5 bases). The CDR3 contains 14 residues. V shed 5 bases and J shed 11 bases, with 21 bases lying between them. Per germline, CDR1 MDHEN and CDR2 SYDVKM. CDR3 protein: CASSDSGYSLGAFF. DNA of the CDR3: TGTGCCAGCAGTGACTCAGGGTATTCTTTGGGTGCTTTCTTT.

This clonotype was seen only a few times. V and J are TRBV20-1 and TRBJ2-1, with 7 bases fitting TRBD1. Trimming removed 3 bases from V and 5 bases from J; junction bases left unmatched: 10. The CDR3 spans 15 residues. The V gene's germline CDR1 is DFQATT and CDR2 SNEGSKA (reference sequence). The CDR3 sequence is CSASTGAALDNEQFF. The CDR3 DNA follows: TGCAGTGCTAGTACAGGGGCCGCCCTAGACAATGAGCAGTTCTTC.

This clonotype was recorded a few times. Here the CDR3 reads CASSFNTGSGANVLTF. DNA for the CDR3: TGTGCCAGCAGCTTCAATACAGGGTCTGGGGCCAACGTCCTGACTTTC. The gene calls are TRBV7-3 and TRBJ2-6, with a tentative D call TRBD1 (6 bases). From germline, CDR1 is SGHTA and CDR2 FQGTGA. The CDR3 is 16 residues long. The ends were cut back, 3 bases at V and 1 base at J, with 10 bases in the middle. The complete variable domain, with remaining parts taken from reference TRBV7-3 and TRBJ2-6, reads GAGVSQTPSNKVTEKGKYVELRCDPISGHTALYWYRQSLGQGPEFLIYFQGTGAADDSGLPNDRFFAVRPEGSVSTLKIQRTERGDSAVYLCASSFNTGSGANVLTFGAGSRLTVL.